These 11 T cell receptor beta chains came from one sample sequenced in a study of T cells in Graves' hyperthyroidism and ophthalmopathy. Regions amplified from RNA transcripts were the TCR beta CDR3 regions. The HTBI primer set drove a first-round RT-PCR of the TCR CDR3. TCRdb called the multiplex PCR reads again in MiXCR, with one record for every CDR3 protein. The data hold approximately 620,000 distinct CDR3 sequences, with approximately 15% observed a single time. The sequencing sample was made of blood. These receptors were obtained from a woman in her 30s with Graves' hyperthyroidism that later progressed to Graves' ophthalmopathy.

This clonotype was picked up a small number of times. The gene calls are TRBV20-1 and TRBJ2-7; a weak D match, TRBD2 (6 bases). Germline CDR1 reads DFQATT; CDR2 reads SNEGSKA (reference sequence). V was trimmed by 5 bases and J by 6 bases, leaving 11 bases between them. The CDR3 length is 11 residues. CDR3 residues: CSARTTTEQYF. The CDR3 region has the DNA TGCAGTGCTCGGACTACGACCGAGCAGTACTTC.

In its sample, this clonotype was seen many times. The rearrangement links TRBV5-1 to TRBJ2-7; 9 bases are a match to TRBD1. This CDR3 contains 15 residues. The V and J ends lost 0 bases and 5 bases, in that order; junction bases with no gene match: 6. Germline assignment: CDR1 SGHRS and CDR2 YFSETQ. CDR3 in DNA: TGCGCCAGCAGCTTGGGAACAGGGGGCGCGCACGAGCAGTACTTC. It translates to CASSLGTGGAHEQYF. Full variable domain (rest looked up from reference TRBV5-1 and TRBJ2-7): KAGVTQTPRYLIKTRGQQVTLSCSPISGHRSVSWYQQTPGQGLQFLFEYFSETQRNKGNFPGRFSGRQFSNSRSEMNVSTLELGDSALYLCASSLGTGGAHEQYFGPGTRLTVT.

This clonotype was counted many times. This chain links TRBV12-3 or TRBV12-4 with TRBJ1-3; D may be TRBD1 (5 bases). The V end was cut by 0 bases, the J end by 4 bases, with 10 bases between. CDR3 length: 15 residues. This CDR3 is CASSLAPGRGNTIYF. The CDR3 coding sequence is TGTGCCAGCAGTTTAGCGCCAGGGAGAGGAAACACCATATATTTT.

This clonotype occurred many times. The chain recombines TRBV7-8 with TRBJ1-6; 7 bases match TRBD1. The germline V gene has CDR1 SGHVS and CDR2 FQNEAQ. V was clipped by 5 bases and J by 10 bases; unmatched bases: 14. The CDR3 is 16 residues long. The CDR3 loop reads CASSIPRGVKKSPLHF. DNA for the CDR3: TGTGCCAGCAGCATCCCCAGGGGGGTGAAAAAATCACCCCTCCACTTT.

This clonotype was found many times. V and J are TRBV29-1 and TRBJ2-7; 10 bases are a match to TRBD1. This CDR3 spans 14 amino acids. V lost 6 bases, J lost 7 bases, and 12 bases stayed unmatched. Per germline, CDR1 SQVTM and CDR2 ANQGSEA. The DNA of the CDR3 is TGCAGCGTCAATTACCGGGACAGGGGATGGGAGCAGTACTTC. Translation gives CSVNYRDRGWEQYF.

This clonotype has ten or more counts. The chain is built from TRBV29-1 and TRBJ1-5, with a weak D call TRBD1 (6 bases). Per germline, CDR1 SQVTM and CDR2 ANQGSEA. Trimming took 6 bases from V and 7 from J, leaving 22 bases between them. This CDR3 contains 15 residues. CDR3 sequence: CSVALGTGGDQPQHF. The CDR3, as DNA: TGCAGCGTCGCGCTCGGGACCGGGGGCGACCAGCCCCAGCATTTT.

This clonotype was seen at least ten times. The gene calls are TRBV7-2 and TRBJ2-3, with 11 bases aligning to TRBD2. The V and J ends lost 0 bases and 3 bases, in that order; junction bases with no gene match: 8. CDR1 is SGHTA and CDR2 is FQGNSA in the germline V gene. There are 18 residues in the CDR3. The CDR3 DNA follows: TGTGCCAGCAGCTTAGCTAGCGGGAGGGCAGGCGGTACAGATACGCAGTATTTT. Its translation is CASSLASGRAGGTDTQYF.

This clonotype showed up just a few times. This sequence joins TRBV20-1 and TRBJ1-6, with 7 bases lining up with TRBD1. This CDR3 contains 14 residues. Germline values: CDR1 DFQATT, CDR2 SNEGSKA (reference sequence). V lost 3 bases, J lost 8 bases, and 7 bases stayed unmatched. The CDR3 reads CSASTGTAYSPLHF. The CDR3, as DNA: TGCAGTGCTAGTACCGGGACAGCCTATTCACCCCTCCACTTT.

This clonotype was counted many times. The chain employs TRBV12-3 or TRBV12-4 and TRBJ2-1, with 7 bases fitting TRBD2. V lost 6 bases, J lost 8 bases, and 13 bases stayed unmatched. The CDR3 loop spans 15 amino acids. CDR3 DNA sequence: TGTGCCAGCAGATTATTGGGCCAGCGGGGTGATGAGCAGTTCTTC. Protein sequence: CASRLLGQRGDEQFF.

There are many counts of this clonotype. The CDR3 DNA follows: TGTGCCAGCAGCCAAGATCCAGGATTGAACACTGAAGCTTTCTTT. As protein: CASSQDPGLNTEAFF. The V call is TRBV4-2, the J call TRBJ1-1; unclear D gene. Germline V gene lookup returns CDR1 LGHNA and CDR2 YNFKEQ. Trimming took off 0 bases at V and 0 bases at J, with 8 bases between the two ends. The length of the CDR3 is 15 residues.

In its sample, this clonotype was seen a few times. This rearrangement joins TRBV6-5 to TRBJ1-4, with D perhaps TRBD1 (6 bases). Trimming pared 2 bases from V and 3 bases from J, leaving 7 bases between. Per the germline V gene, CDR1 is MNHEY and CDR2 is SVGAGI. This CDR3 has 14 amino acids. CDR3 region: CASSYGTPNEKLFF. CDR3 sequence (DNA): TGTGCCAGCAGTTACGGGACACCTAATGAAAAACTGTTTTTT.